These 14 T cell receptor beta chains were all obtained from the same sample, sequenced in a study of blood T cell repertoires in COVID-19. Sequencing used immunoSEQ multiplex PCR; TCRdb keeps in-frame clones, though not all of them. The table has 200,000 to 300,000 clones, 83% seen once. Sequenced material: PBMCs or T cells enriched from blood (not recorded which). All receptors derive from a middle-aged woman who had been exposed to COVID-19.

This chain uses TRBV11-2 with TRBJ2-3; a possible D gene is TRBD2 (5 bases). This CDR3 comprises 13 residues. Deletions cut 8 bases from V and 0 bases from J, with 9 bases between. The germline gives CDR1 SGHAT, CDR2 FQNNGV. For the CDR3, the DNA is TGTGCCAGCGAGGAGGCTAGCACAGATACGCAGTATTTT. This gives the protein CASEEASTDTQYF. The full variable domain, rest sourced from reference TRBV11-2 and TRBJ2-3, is EAGVAQSPRYKIIEKRQSVAFWCNPISGHATLYWYQQILGQGPKLLIQFQNNGVVDDSQLPKDRFSAERLKGVDSTLKIQPAKLEDSAVYLCASEEASTDTQYFGPGTRLTVL.

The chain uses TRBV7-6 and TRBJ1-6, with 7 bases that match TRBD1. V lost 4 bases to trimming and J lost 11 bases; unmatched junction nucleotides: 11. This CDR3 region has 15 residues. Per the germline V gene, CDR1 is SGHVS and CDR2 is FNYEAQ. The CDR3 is CASSSYRGRNTPLHF. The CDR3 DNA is TGTGCCAGCAGCTCGTATAGGGGGCGCAACACACCCCTCCACTTT.

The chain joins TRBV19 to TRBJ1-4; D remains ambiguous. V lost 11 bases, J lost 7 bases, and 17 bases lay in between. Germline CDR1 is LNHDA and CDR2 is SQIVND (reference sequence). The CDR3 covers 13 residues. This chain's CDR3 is CAPPAVLGEKLFF. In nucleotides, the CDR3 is TGTGCCCCTCCCGCGGTGCTTGGTGAAAAACTGTTTTTT. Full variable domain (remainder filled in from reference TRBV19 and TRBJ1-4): DGGITQSPKYLFRKEGQNVTLSCEQNLNHDAMYWYRQDPGQGLRLIYYSQIVNDFQKGDIAEGYSVSREKKESFPLTVTSAQKNPTAFYLCAPPAVLGEKLFFGSGTQLSVL.

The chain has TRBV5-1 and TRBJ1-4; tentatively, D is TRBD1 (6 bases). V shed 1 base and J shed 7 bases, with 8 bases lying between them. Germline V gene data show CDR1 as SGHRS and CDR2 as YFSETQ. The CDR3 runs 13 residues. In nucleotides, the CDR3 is TGCGCCAGCAGCTTGAGGACAGCTGAAAAACTGTTTTTT. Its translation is CASSLRTAEKLFF.

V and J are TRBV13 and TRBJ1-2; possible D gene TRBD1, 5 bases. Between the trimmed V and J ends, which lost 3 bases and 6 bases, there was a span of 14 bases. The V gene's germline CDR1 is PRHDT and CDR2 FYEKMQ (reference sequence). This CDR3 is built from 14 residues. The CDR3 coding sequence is TGTGCCAGCAGCTTTGGAACGGGGGGACATGGCTACACCTTC. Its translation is CASSFGTGGHGYTF.

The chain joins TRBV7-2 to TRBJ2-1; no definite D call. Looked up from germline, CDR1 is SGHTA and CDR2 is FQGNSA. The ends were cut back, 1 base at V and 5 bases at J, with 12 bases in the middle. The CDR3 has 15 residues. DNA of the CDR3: TGTGCCAGCAGCTTAGTTTCTATAATGGACAATGAGCAGTTCTTC. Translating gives CASSLVSIMDNEQFF.

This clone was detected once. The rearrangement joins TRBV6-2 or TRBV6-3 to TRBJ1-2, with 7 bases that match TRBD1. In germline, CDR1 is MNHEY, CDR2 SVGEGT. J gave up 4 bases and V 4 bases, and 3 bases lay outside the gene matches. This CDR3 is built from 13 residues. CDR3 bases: TGTGCCAGCAGTTCGACAGGGATCTATGGCTACACCTTC. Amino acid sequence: CASSSTGIYGYTF.

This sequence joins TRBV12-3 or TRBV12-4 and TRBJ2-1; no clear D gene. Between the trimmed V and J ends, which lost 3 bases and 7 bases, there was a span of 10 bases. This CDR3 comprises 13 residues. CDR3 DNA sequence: TGTGCCAGCAGTTTTAGTCCTAGTAATGAGCAGTTCTTC. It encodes CASSFSPSNEQFF.

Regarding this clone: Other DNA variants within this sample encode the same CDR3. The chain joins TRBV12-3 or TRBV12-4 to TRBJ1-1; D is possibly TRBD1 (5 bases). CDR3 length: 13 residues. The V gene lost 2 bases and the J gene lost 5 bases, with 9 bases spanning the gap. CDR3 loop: CASSLRAGTEAFF. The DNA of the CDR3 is TGTGCCAGCAGTTTAAGGGCAGGGACTGAAGCTTTCTTT.

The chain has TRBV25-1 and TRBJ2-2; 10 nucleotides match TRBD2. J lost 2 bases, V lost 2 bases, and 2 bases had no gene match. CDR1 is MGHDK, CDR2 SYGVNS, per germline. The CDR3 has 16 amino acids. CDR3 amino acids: CASSETSGANTGELFF. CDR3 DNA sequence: TGTGCCAGCAGTGAAACTAGCGGGGCTAACACCGGGGAGCTGTTTTTT.

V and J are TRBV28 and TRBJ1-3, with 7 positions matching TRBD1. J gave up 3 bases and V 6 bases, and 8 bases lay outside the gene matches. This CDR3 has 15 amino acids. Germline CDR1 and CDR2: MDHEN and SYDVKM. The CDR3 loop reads CASSLIRGLGNTIYF. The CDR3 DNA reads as TGTGCCAGCAGCCTAATTAGGGGGCTTGGAAACACCATATATTTT. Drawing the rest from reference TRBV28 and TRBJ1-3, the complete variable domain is DVKVTQSSRYLVKRTGEKVFLECVQDMDHENMFWYRQDPGLGLRLIYFSYDVKMKEKGDIPEGYSVSREKKERFSLILESASTNQTSMYLCASSLIRGLGNTIYFGEGSWLTVV.

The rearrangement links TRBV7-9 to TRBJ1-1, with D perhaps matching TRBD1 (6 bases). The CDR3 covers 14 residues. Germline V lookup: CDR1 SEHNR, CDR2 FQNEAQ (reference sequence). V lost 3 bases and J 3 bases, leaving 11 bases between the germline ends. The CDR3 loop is CASSFRQVDTEAFF. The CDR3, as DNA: TGTGCCAGCAGCTTTCGACAGGTGGACACTGAAGCTTTCTTT. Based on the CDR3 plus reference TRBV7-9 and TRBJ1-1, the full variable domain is DTGVSQNPRHKITKRGQNVTFRCDPISEHNRLYWYRQTLGQGPEFLTYFQNEAQLEKSRLLSDRFSAERPKGSFSTLEIQRTEQGDSAMYLCASSFRQVDTEAFFGQGTRLTVV.

Written as DNA, the CDR3 is TGTGCCAGCAGCCTGGGACAGGGGGCTAACTATGGCTACACCTTC. Its translation is CASSLGQGANYGYTF. The chain combines TRBV5-4 with TRBJ1-2; 11 bases match TRBD1. The CDR3 consists of 15 residues. Unmatched junction bases numbered 2, after V lost 4 bases and J lost 0 bases. Germline V CDR1 and CDR2: SGHNT, YYREEE (reference sequence).

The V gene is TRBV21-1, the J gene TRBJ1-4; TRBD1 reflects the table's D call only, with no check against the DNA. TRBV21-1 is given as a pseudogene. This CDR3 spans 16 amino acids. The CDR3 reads CASSKNGGQGGEKLFF. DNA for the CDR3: TGTGCCAGCAGCAAAAATGGGGGACAGGGTGGTGAAAAACTGTTTTTT.